The T cell receptor (beta chain) described here comes from a study of T cell clonotyping in hematopoietic cell transplantation. Study-level information: Recipient samples before transplant were obtained post-cytoreduction. Study findings and constraints: Broader posttransplant TCR repertoire diversity was predicted by graft donor and pretransplant recipient Inverse Simpson Index values. No sorting was done, leaving CD4 and CD8 contributions mixed. Pathologically expanded recipient clonotypes increased progressively from day 30 to day 180 as diversity fell.

Details on this clone: Antigen: not known.

Trimming removed 2 bases at V and 4 bases at J, with 9 bases between. The germline V gene encodes CDR1 GTSNPN and CDR2 SVGIG (reference sequence). This CDR3 is 14 amino acids long. Time point reported: recipient sample about 28 days before transplant, after cytoreduction. Only in-frame clones appear in the TCRdb table, and some are missing; sequencing was by immunoSEQ multiplex PCR. This table holds about 19,000 clones, 77% found once. The origin of this receptor is a man in his sixties with acute myeloid leukemia. Some clones in this sample may be carry-over from other donors' samples. The chain combines TRBV30 with TRBJ1-6; D is uncertain. The source material was peripheral blood mononuclear cells, sampled before stem cell transplant. The CDR3 bases are TGTGCCTGGAGTACCAATCCTTATAATTCACCCCTCCACTTT. Protein sequence: CAWSTNPYNSPLHF.